The next 32 T cell receptor beta chains were all read from a single sample in a study of shared clonotypes between healthy human individuals. Naive CD8 isolation took CD45RO-negative cells positively selected for CCR7 and excluded terminally differentiated effector memory CD45RA+ cells. The repertoire was sequenced with immunoSEQ multiplex PCR; TCRdb's copy has only in-frame clones and lacks some. The table has nearly 2 million clones, roughly 95% seen once. The sequenced material came from naive CD8+ T cells sorted from blood. These receptors originate from a man between 18 and 35 years old in good health.

The CDR3: CASSYSIRLLNTEAFF. CDR3 sequence (DNA): TGTGCCAGCAGTTACTCCATACGACTTCTGAACACTGAAGCTTTCTTT. The rearrangement joins TRBV6-5 to TRBJ1-1; D remains unclear. Germline lookup yields CDR1 MNHEY and CDR2 SVGAGI. V lost 0 bases, J lost 0 bases, and 11 bases lay in between. The CDR3 totals 16 residues.

DNA for the CDR3: TGTGCCAGCAGCATCGGGACAGGGGACTATGGCTACACCTTC. Its translation: CASSIGTGDYGYTF. The J gene is TRBJ1-2, the V gene TRBV11-2; 10 positions match TRBD1. Trimming cost V 5 bases and J 3 bases; bases outside gene matches: 3. The CDR3 consists of 14 residues. Germline-derived CDR1 and CDR2 are SGHAT and FQNNGV. The complete variable domain, with remaining parts taken from reference TRBV11-2 and TRBJ1-2, reads EAGVAQSPRYKIIEKRQSVAFWCNPISGHATLYWYQQILGQGPKLLIQFQNNGVVDDSQLPKDRFSAERLKGVDSTLKIQPAKLEDSAVYLCASSIGTGDYGYTFGSGTRLTVV.

V is TRBV9 and J is TRBJ2-7; 9 bases agree with TRBD1. Per the germline V gene, CDR1 is SGDLS and CDR2 is YYNGEE. CDR3 length: 14 amino acids. J gave up 5 bases and V 6 bases, and 9 bases lay outside the gene matches. CDR3: CASTRDREVHEQYF. The CDR3 DNA reads TGTGCCAGCACCCGGGACAGGGAAGTCCACGAGCAGTACTTC. The full variable domain, its missing parts supplied by reference TRBV9 and TRBJ2-7, is DSGVTQTPKHLITATGQRVTLRCSPRSGDLSVYWYQQSLDQGLQFLIQYYNGEERAKGNILERFSAQQFPDLHSELNLSSLELGDSALYFCASTRDREVHEQYFGPGTRLTVT.

The chain links TRBV6-5 to TRBJ2-1; 10 bases fit TRBD2. The CDR3 has 15 amino acids. With V trimmed by 5 bases and J by 0 bases, 1 base remained unmatched. Germline CDR1 and CDR2: MNHEY and SVGAGI. The CDR3 spells CASSASGSSYNEQFF. CDR3 coding DNA: TGTGCCAGCAGTGCTAGCGGGAGCTCCTACAATGAGCAGTTCTTC.

Note on this clone: The identical CDR3 is also encoded by other nucleotide sequences in the sample. This chain links TRBV27 with TRBJ1-4; D is ambiguous. V lost 6 bases to trimming and J lost 7 bases, with 9 bases between them. The CDR3 extends over 12 amino acids. CDR1 MNHEY and CDR2 SMNVEV come from the germline V gene (reference sequence). The CDR3 DNA reads TGTGCCAGCAGCCGACTTGGTGAAAAACTGTTTTTT. Protein product: CASSRLGEKLFF.

This chain connects TRBV2 to TRBJ1-5, with D hard to call. The germline CDR1 and CDR2 sequences are SNHLY and FYNNEI. The V gene lost 2 bases and the J gene lost 0 bases, with 8 bases spanning the gap. CDR3 length: 15 amino acids. The CDR3 reads CASSERRFSNQPQHF. CDR3 DNA: TGTGCCAGCAGTGAACGACGGTTTAGCAATCAGCCCCAGCATTTT.

The chain uses TRBV10-3 and TRBJ2-1; 8 nucleotides line up with TRBD2. CDR1 is ENHRY, CDR2 SYGVKD, per germline. V gave up 3 bases and J gave up 8 bases; unmatched junction bases: 12. This CDR3 is built from 16 residues. The CDR3 DNA is TGTGCCATCAGTGATGACCTCGGGGGGGCCGCGGATGAGCAGTTCTTC. Protein product: CAISDDLGGAADEQFF.

Here the CDR3 DNA reads TGTGCCAGCAGTGAGAAAGGCGGGGCTTTATACGAGCAGTACTTC. Encoded protein: CASSEKGGALYEQYF. The rearrangement uses TRBV2 and TRBJ2-7, with a possible D match to TRBD2 (6 bases). CDR3 length: 15 residues. V shed 3 bases and J shed 4 bases, with 16 bases lying between them. Germline CDR1 and CDR2: SNHLY and FYNNEI.

V gene TRBV5-6 combines with J gene TRBJ1-2, with 9 bases that match TRBD1. This CDR3 is built from 16 residues. Germline V lookup: CDR1 SGHDT, CDR2 YYEEEE. After removal of 4 bases from V and 4 bases from J, the junction contained 11 bases not matched to a gene. As DNA, the CDR3 is TGTGCCAGCAGCCCTTACCCTGGACAGGGGATCTATGGCTACACCTTC. Translation: CASSPYPGQGIYGYTF.

The chain recombines TRBV4-1 with TRBJ1-4; D ambiguous. Trimming removed 1 base from V and 3 bases from J, with 15 bases in between. CDR1 is MGHRA and CDR2 is YSYEKL in the germline V gene. The CDR3 runs 17 residues. CDR3 DNA sequence: TGCGCCAGCAGCCAAGTAGCCGCGGGGATCGCTAATGAAAAACTGTTTTTT. Residues: CASSQVAAGIANEKLFF.

The V call is TRBV27, the J call TRBJ2-5, with D perhaps TRBD2 (6 bases). The CDR3 is 16 residues long. Germline V gives CDR1 MNHEY, CDR2 SMNVEV (reference sequence). Trimming shortened V by 2 bases and J by 4 bases, and 17 bases separated the two germline ends. The CDR3 is CASSLRTASGPETQYF. DNA of the CDR3: TGTGCCAGCAGTTTACGTACAGCGAGCGGGCCAGAGACCCAGTACTTC.

The chain has TRBV6-6 and TRBJ2-3; D unclear. The CDR3 is made up of 15 amino acids. V lost 0 bases to trimming and J lost 0 bases, with 7 bases between them. CDR1 is MNHNY, CDR2 SVGAGI, per germline (reference sequence). CDR3 amino acids: CASSYSGYSTDTQYF. The CDR3 bases are TGTGCCAGCAGTTACTCGGGGTACAGCACAGATACGCAGTATTTT.

The chain combines TRBV5-6 with TRBJ2-7; D not resolved. Germline V lookup: CDR1 SGHDT, CDR2 YYEEEE. The CDR3 runs to 16 residues. Between the trimmed V and J ends, which lost 4 bases and 3 bases, there was a span of 20 bases. CDR3 amino acids: CASSPPGGSIFYEQYF. The CDR3 DNA reads as TGTGCCAGCAGCCCGCCCGGTGGCTCCATCTTCTACGAGCAGTACTTC. The entire variable domain, with the rest obtained from reference TRBV5-6 and TRBJ2-7, is as follows: DAGVTQSPTHLIKTRGQQVTLRCSPKSGHDTVSWYQQALGQGPQFIFQYYEEEERQRGNFPDRFSGHQFPNYSSELNVNALLLGDSALYLCASSPPGGSIFYEQYFGPGTRLTVT.

The chain has TRBV10-3 and TRBJ2-1; TRBD2 agrees at 12 bases. The CDR3 has 15 amino acids. CDR1 and CDR2 (germline): ENHRY, SYGVKD. The J segment lost 4 bases and the V segment lost 4 bases, leaving 2 bases of the junction unmatched. The CDR3 bases are TGTGCCATCAGTGGGACTAGCGGGGTATACAATGAGCAGTTCTTC. This sequence encodes CAISGTSGVYNEQFF.

The chain is built from TRBV13 and TRBJ1-5; D unclear. Looked up from germline, CDR1 is PRHDT and CDR2 is FYEKMQ (reference sequence). Deletions cut 0 bases from V and 12 bases from J, with 9 bases between. This CDR3 region has 12 residues. The CDR3 region is CASSLGLNLQHF. CDR3 nucleotides: TGTGCCAGCAGCTTAGGACTGAATCTCCAGCATTTT.

The V call is TRBV4-3, the J call TRBJ2-2; D remains ambiguous. Trimming removed 0 bases from V and 5 bases from J, with 7 bases in between. CDR1 and CDR2 from the germline V gene are LGHNA and YSLEER. The CDR3 extends over 14 amino acids. CDR3 residues: CASSQDRSTGELFF. The CDR3 DNA follows: TGCGCCAGCAGCCAAGATAGGTCTACCGGGGAGCTGTTTTTT.

The rearrangement uses TRBV7-8 and TRBJ2-2, with 12 bases identical to TRBD1. J was trimmed by 4 bases and V by 1 base; bases with no gene match: 1. This CDR3 contains 16 residues. Germline assignment: CDR1 SGHVS and CDR2 FQNEAQ. CDR3 loop: CASSLGGQGATGELFF. For the CDR3, the DNA is TGTGCCAGCAGCTTAGGGGGACAGGGGGCCACCGGGGAGCTGTTTTTT.

The CDR3 DNA reads TGTGCCAGCAGCGGGGACGGCCCGGGGCAGTTCTTC. It is translated as CASSGDGPGQFF. The J gene is TRBJ2-1, the V gene TRBV9; D possibly uses TRBD1 or TRBD2 (5 bases each). Germline values: CDR1 SGDLS, CDR2 YYNGEE. V was shortened by 3 bases and J by 12 bases, with 13 bases between the two germline ends. The length of the CDR3 is 12 residues.

The chain combines TRBV29-1 with TRBJ1-1; D uncertain. Germline V gene sequence: CDR1 SQVTM, CDR2 ANQGSEA. The length of the CDR3 is 13 residues. The V and J ends lost 8 bases and 5 bases respectively, with 18 bases between them. The chain's CDR3 is CSFWARDVTEAFF. Written as DNA, the CDR3 is TGCAGCTTCTGGGCGAGGGATGTAACTGAAGCTTTCTTT. Full variable domain (rest looked up from reference TRBV29-1 and TRBJ1-1): SAVISQKPSRDICQRGTSLTIQCQVDSQVTMMFWYRQQPGQSLTLIATANQGSEATYESGFVIDKFPISRPNLTFSTLTVSNMSPEDSSIYLCSFWARDVTEAFFGQGTRLTVV.

The chain combines TRBV5-4 with TRBJ2-1; D is uncertain. In germline, CDR1 is SGHNT, CDR2 YYREEE (reference sequence). Between the trimmed V and J ends, which lost 4 bases and 7 bases, there was a span of 12 bases. The CDR3 is made up of 13 amino acids. For the CDR3, the DNA is TGTGCCAGCAGCGGAAGTAGTGGGAATGAGCAGTTCTTC. This codes for CASSGSSGNEQFF.

Written as DNA, the CDR3 is TGTGCCAGCTCACCACCGGGGGGGGCCCCCTACAATGAGCAGTTCTTC. Residues: CASSPPGGAPYNEQFF. V gene TRBV18 combines with J gene TRBJ2-1, with D perhaps matching TRBD2 (7 bases). CDR3 size: 16 residues. Germline loops: CDR1 KGHSH, CDR2 LQKENI. V lost 0 bases to trimming and J lost 2 bases, with 11 bases between them.

The chain carries TRBV15 and TRBJ2-7, with D perhaps TRBD1 or TRBD2 (6 bases each). This CDR3 has 18 residues. Trimming shortened V by 5 bases and J by 1 base, and 24 bases separated the two germline ends. Per the germline V gene, CDR1 is LNHNV and CDR2 is YYDKDF (reference sequence). The CDR3 DNA is TGTGCCACCAGCCGTGGTTTTGGGGGGCAGGGGCCTTCCTACGAGCAGTACTTC. Its translation is CATSRGFGGQGPSYEQYF.

About this clone itself: This CDR3 is also generated by other DNA sequences in the sample. V and J are TRBV6-1 and TRBJ2-7; TRBD1 or TRBD2 may be the D gene (5 bases each). The CDR3 is 13 amino acids. Trimming shortened V by 2 bases and J by 1 base, and 6 bases separated the two germline ends. CDR1 and CDR2 from the germline V gene are MNHNS and SASEGT. This CDR3 reads CASSEWGSYEQYF. The DNA of the CDR3 is TGTGCCAGCAGTGAATGGGGGTCCTACGAGCAGTACTTC.

This clone showed up just once. The rearrangement uses TRBV27 and TRBJ2-1; perhaps TRBD1 as D (5 bases). The CDR3 is made up of 14 amino acids. Germline loops: CDR1 MNHEY, CDR2 SMNVEV (reference sequence). V was shortened by 6 bases and J by 1 base, with 10 bases between the two germline ends. The CDR3 bases are TGTGCCAGCAGCGACAGTGGGTCCTACAATGAGCAGTTCTTC. Translated: CASSDSGSYNEQFF.

CDR3 amino acids: CASSPGGVGYTF. CDR3 coding DNA: TGTGCCAGCAGCCCAGGTGGGGTCGGCTACACCTTC. The chain joins TRBV6-5 to TRBJ1-2; D unresolved. Trimming shortened V by 6 bases and J by 8 bases, and 13 bases separated the two germline ends. This CDR3 has 12 residues. Germline CDR1 and CDR2: MNHEY and SVGAGI.

This clone has only one observation. The V call is TRBV19, the J call TRBJ1-2; 7 nucleotides line up with TRBD1. The germline V gene has CDR1 LNHDA and CDR2 SQIVND (reference sequence). The CDR3 is 16 residues long. The junction had 12 bases not matched to a gene; V was cut back by 4 bases and J by 4 bases. CDR3 loop: CASSSLLTGPSYGYTF. In nucleotides, the CDR3 is TGTGCCAGTAGTAGCCTTTTGACAGGGCCTAGCTATGGCTACACCTTC. The full variable domain, in which reference TRBV19 and TRBJ1-2 provide the parts outside the CDR3, is DGGITQSPKYLFRKEGQNVTLSCEQNLNHDAMYWYRQDPGQGLRLIYYSQIVNDFQKGDIAEGYSVSREKKESFPLTVTSAQKNPTAFYLCASSSLLTGPSYGYTFGSGTRLTVV.

The chain uses TRBV7-9 and TRBJ1-5, with no clear D. The V end was cut by 2 bases, the J end by 0 bases, with 11 bases between. There are 16 residues in the CDR3. Germline V CDR1 and CDR2: SEHNR, FQNEAQ (reference sequence). Here the CDR3 DNA reads TGTGCCAGCAGCTTATTTTCGGACGATAGCAATCAGCCCCAGCATTTT. It specifies CASSLFSDDSNQPQHF.

This clone has just a few counts. The V and J genes are TRBV2 and TRBJ2-7; no definite D call. Germline-derived CDR1 and CDR2 are SNHLY and FYNNEI. The CDR3 has 11 amino acids. V gave up 10 bases and J gave up 5 bases, with 12 bases separating them. The CDR3 loop reads CATKDMDEQYF. DNA for the CDR3: TGTGCCACCAAAGACATGGACGAGCAGTACTTC.

V is TRBV6-6 and J is TRBJ2-5, with D perhaps assigned TRBD1 or TRBD2 (6 bases each). The V and J ends lost 1 base and 5 bases respectively, with 8 bases between them. The length of the CDR3 is 13 residues. Germline V gene data show CDR1 as MNHNY and CDR2 as SVGAGI (reference sequence). The CDR3: CASSYWGAETQYF. DNA of the CDR3: TGTGCCAGCAGTTACTGGGGGGCTGAGACCCAGTACTTC.

This rearrangement joins TRBV6-5 to TRBJ2-7, with D tentatively TRBD1 (5 bases). Germline V lookup: CDR1 MNHEY, CDR2 SVGAGI. The CDR3 is 15 residues long. The V end lost 0 bases, the J end lost 2 bases, and 11 bases lay between the germline ends. This CDR3 is CASSYSYDSAYEQYF. Written as DNA, the CDR3 is TGTGCCAGCAGTTACTCGTACGACAGTGCCTACGAGCAGTACTTC.

V usage is TRBV5-6 and J usage is TRBJ2-7; D is perhaps TRBD2 (5 bases). Germline CDR1 and CDR2: SGHDT and YYEEEE. This CDR3 comprises 15 residues. Trimming left V 0 bases short and J 2 bases short, with 12 bases between. CDR3 sequence: CASSLALALTYEQYF. DNA of the CDR3: TGTGCCAGCAGCTTGGCGTTAGCGCTCACCTACGAGCAGTACTTC.

The CDR3 coding sequence is TGTGCCAGCAGCCCTGGGGCGATCGGGCAGTTCTTC. Its protein product is CASSPGAIGQFF. The V gene is TRBV7-2, the J gene TRBJ2-1; D perhaps matches TRBD1 (5 bases). Per the germline V gene, CDR1 is SGHTA and CDR2 is FQGNSA. Trimming shortened V by 5 bases and J by 12 bases, and 14 bases separated the two germline ends. The CDR3 loop spans 12 amino acids.